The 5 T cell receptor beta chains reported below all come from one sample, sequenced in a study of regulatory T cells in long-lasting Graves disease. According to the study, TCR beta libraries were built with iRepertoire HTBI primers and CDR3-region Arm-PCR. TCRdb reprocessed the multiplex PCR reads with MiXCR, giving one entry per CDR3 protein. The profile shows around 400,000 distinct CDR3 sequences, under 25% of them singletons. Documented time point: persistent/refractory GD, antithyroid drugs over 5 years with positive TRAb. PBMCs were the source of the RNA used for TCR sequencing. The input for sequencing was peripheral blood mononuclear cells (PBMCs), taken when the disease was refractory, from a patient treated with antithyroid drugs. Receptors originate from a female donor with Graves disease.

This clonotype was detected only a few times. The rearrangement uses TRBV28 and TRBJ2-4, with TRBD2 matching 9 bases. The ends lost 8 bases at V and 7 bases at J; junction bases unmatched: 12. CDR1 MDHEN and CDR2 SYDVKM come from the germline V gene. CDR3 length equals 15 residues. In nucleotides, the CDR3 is TGTGCCAGCCCTTCAAAGGGGGCGGGGGGGAACATTCAGTACTTC. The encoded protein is CASPSKGAGGNIQYF.

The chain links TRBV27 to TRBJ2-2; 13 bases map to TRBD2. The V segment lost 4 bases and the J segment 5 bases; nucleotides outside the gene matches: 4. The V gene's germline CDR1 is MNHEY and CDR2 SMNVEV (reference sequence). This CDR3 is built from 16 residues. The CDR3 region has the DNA TGTGCCAGCAGTTCCCCACTAGCGGGAGGGACCGGGGAGCTGTTTTTT. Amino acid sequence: CASSSPLAGGTGELFF.

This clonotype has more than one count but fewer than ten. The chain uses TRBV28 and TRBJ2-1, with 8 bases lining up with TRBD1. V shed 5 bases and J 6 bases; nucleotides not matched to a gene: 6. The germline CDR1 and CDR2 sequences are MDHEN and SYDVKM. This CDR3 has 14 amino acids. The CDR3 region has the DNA TGTGCCAGCAGTCCGCGGACAGGGAGCAATGAGCAGTTCTTC. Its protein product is CASSPRTGSNEQFF.

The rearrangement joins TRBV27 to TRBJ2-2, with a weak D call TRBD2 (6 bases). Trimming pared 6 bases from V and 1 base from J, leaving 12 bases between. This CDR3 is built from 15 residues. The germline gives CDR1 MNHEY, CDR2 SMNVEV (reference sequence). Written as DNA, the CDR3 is TGTGCCAGCAGCCAAGTGGGAGGGAACACCGGGGAGCTGTTTTTT. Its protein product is CASSQVGGNTGELFF.

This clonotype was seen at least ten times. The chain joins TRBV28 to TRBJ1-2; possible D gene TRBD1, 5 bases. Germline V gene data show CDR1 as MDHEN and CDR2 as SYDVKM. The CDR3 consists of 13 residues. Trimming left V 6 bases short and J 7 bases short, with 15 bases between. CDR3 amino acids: CASSQSSGTGYTF. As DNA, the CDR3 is TGTGCCAGCAGCCAGTCTTCAGGGACTGGCTACACCTTC.